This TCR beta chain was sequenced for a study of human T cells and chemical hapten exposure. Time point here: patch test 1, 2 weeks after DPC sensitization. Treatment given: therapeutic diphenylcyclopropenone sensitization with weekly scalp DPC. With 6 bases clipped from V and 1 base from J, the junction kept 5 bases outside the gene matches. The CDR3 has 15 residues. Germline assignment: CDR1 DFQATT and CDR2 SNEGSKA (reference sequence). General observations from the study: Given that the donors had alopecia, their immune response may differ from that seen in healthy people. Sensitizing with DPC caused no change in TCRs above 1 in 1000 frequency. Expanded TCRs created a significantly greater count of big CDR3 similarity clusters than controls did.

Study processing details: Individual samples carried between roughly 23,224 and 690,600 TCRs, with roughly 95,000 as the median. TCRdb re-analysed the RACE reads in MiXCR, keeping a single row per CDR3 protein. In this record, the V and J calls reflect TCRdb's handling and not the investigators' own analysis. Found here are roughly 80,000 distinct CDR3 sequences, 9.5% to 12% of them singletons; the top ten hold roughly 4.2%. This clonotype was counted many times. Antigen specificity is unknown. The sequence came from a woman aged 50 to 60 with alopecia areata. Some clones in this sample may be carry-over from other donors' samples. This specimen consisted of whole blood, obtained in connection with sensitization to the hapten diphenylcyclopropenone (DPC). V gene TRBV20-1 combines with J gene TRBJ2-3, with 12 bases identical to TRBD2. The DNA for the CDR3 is TGCAGTGCAAGACTAGCGGGAGCGGGCACAGATACGCAGTATTTT. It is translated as CSARLAGAGTDTQYF.